The 3 T cell receptor beta chains presented below share a single source sample, sequenced in a study of blood T cell repertoires in COVID-19. TCRdb's table, derived via immunoSEQ multiplex PCR, lists solely in-frame clones and lacks some. The table has about 72,000 clones, more than 80% seen once. The material sequenced was peripheral blood. These receptors all stem from a woman aged 80 or older with active or convalescent COVID-19.

This rearrangement joins TRBV4-1 to TRBJ2-7; TRBD2 matches 8 bases. This CDR3 is built from 17 residues. Germline loops: CDR1 MGHRA, CDR2 YSYEKL. V shed 5 bases and J 1 base; nucleotides not matched to a gene: 13. The CDR3 protein is CASSSLHSGRGSYEQYF. The CDR3 coding sequence is TGCGCCAGCAGCTCTCTGCATTCCGGGAGGGGATCCTACGAGCAGTACTTC.

This rearrangement joins TRBV5-6 to TRBJ2-5; D is perhaps TRBD1 (5 bases). This CDR3 has 14 residues. CDR1 SGHDT and CDR2 YYEEEE come from the germline V gene. V was clipped by 3 bases and J by 7 bases, with 16 bases between them. The CDR3 reads CASSSRQTDGTQYF. The CDR3 DNA sequence: TGTGCCAGCAGCTCCCGACAGACCGACGGGACCCAGTACTTC.

The chain uses TRBV18 and TRBJ2-7, with 8 bases that match TRBD1. CDR3 length: 15 residues. V was pared by 0 bases and J by 6 bases, with 7 bases of the junction left unmatched. Germline V gene sequence: CDR1 KGHSH, CDR2 LQKENI. The CDR3 loop is CASSPPGRGQGEQYF. CDR3 coding DNA: TGTGCCAGCTCACCACCGGGCAGGGGGCAGGGCGAGCAGTACTTC.